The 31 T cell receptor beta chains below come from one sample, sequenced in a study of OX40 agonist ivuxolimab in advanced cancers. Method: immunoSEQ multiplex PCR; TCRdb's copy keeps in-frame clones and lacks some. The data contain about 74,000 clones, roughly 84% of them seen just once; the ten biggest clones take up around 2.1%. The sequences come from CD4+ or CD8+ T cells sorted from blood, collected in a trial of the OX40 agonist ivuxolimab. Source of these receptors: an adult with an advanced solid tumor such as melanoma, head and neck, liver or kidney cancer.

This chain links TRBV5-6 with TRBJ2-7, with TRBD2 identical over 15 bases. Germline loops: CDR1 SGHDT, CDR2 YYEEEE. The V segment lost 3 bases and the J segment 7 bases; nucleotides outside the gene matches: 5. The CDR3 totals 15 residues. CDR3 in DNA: TGTGCCAGCAGCTCCAGGACTAGCGGGAGGGGGGAGCAGTACTTC. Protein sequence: CASSSRTSGRGEQYF.

The CDR3 DNA reads TGTGCCAGCAGTTTGGGGGTCGGGGAGCTGTTTTTT. It yields the protein CASSLGVGELFF. The chain carries TRBV28 and TRBJ2-2, with D perhaps being TRBD1 or TRBD2 (5 bases each). CDR1 is MDHEN and CDR2 is SYDVKM in the germline V gene. The germline V and J ends were trimmed by 3 bases and 7 bases, with 6 bases remaining between them. The CDR3 extends over 12 amino acids.

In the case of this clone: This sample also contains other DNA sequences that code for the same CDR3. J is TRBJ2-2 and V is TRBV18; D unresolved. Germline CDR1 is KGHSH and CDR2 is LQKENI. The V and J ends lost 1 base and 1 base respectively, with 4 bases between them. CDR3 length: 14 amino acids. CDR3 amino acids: CASSPQGNTGELFF. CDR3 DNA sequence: TGTGCCAGCTCACCACAGGGGAACACCGGGGAGCTGTTTTTT.

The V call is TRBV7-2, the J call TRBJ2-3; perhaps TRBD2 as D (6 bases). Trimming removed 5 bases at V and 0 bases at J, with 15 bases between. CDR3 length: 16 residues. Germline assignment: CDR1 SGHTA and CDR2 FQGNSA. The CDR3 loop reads CASSLTGTRSTDTQYF. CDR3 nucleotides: TGTGCCAGCAGCCTGACCGGGACTCGTAGCACAGATACGCAGTATTTT.

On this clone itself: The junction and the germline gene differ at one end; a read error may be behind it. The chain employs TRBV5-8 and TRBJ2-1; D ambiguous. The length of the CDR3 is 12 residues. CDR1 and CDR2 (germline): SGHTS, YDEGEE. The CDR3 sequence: CVSSFNHNEQFF. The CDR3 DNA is TGTGTCAGCAGCTTCAACCACAATGAGCAGTTCTTC.

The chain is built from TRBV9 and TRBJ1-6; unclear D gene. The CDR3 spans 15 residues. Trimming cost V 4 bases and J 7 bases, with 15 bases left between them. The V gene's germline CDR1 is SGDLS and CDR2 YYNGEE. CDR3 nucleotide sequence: TGTGCCAGCAGCCAAAATATCGGTAGGAATTCACCCCTCCACTTT. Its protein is CASSQNIGRNSPLHF.

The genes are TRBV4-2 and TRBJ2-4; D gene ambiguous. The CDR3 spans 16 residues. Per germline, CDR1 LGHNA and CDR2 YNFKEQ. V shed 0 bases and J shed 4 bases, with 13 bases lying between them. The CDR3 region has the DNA TGTGCCAGCAGCCAAGAAGAAGGGCAGGTAAAAAACATTCAGTACTTC. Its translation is CASSQEEGQVKNIQYF.

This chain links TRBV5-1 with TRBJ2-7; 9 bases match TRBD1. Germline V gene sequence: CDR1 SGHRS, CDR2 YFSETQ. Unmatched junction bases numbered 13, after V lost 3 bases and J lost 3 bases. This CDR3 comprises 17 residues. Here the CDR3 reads CASSSATGTGKVYEQYF. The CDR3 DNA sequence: TGCGCCAGCAGCTCCGCAACCGGGACAGGGAAGGTCTACGAGCAGTACTTC.

The CDR3 DNA follows: TGTGCCAGCTCACCTCCGACAGGGTCAGGCTATGGCTACACCTTC. Translation gives CASSPPTGSGYGYTF. The genes are TRBV18 and TRBJ1-2; 7 nucleotides match TRBD1. V lost 3 bases to trimming and J lost 4 bases; unmatched junction nucleotides: 8. The CDR3 consists of 15 residues. Looked up from germline, CDR1 is KGHSH and CDR2 is LQKENI.

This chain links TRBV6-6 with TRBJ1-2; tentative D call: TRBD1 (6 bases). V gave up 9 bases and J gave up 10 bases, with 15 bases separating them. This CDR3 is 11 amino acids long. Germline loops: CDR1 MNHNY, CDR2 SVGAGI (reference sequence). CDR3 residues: CASGAGEIYTF. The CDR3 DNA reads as TGTGCCAGTGGGGCAGGGGAGATCTACACCTTC.

Written as DNA, the CDR3 is TGCAGTGCCCGGCTTGGTGAAGCTTTCTTT. Translated, it gives CSARLGEAFF. The rearrangement joins TRBV20-1 to TRBJ1-1; D gene uncertain. The CDR3 consists of 10 residues. Trimming removed 6 bases from V and 7 bases from J, with 9 bases in between. The germline CDR1 and CDR2 sequences are DFQATT and SNEGSKA (reference sequence).

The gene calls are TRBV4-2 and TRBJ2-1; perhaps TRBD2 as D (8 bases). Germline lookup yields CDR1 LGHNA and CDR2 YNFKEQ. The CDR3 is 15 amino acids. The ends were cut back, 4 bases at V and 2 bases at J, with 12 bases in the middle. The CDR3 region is CASSRGGTAYNEQFF. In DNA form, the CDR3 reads TGTGCCAGCAGCCGCGGGGGGACAGCCTACAATGAGCAGTTCTTC.

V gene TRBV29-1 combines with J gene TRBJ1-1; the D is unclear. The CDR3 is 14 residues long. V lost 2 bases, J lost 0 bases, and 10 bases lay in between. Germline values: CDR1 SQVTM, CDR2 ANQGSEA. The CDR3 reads CSVERPDLNTEAFF. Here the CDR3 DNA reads TGCAGCGTTGAAAGGCCCGACCTGAACACTGAAGCTTTCTTT.

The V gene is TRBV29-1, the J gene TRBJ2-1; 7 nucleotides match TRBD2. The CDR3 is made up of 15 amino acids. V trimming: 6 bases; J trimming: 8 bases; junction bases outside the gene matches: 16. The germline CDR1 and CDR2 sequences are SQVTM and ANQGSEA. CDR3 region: CSVPRGRAAGDEQFF. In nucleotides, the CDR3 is TGCAGCGTCCCGCGGGGGAGGGCCGCTGGCGATGAGCAGTTCTTC.

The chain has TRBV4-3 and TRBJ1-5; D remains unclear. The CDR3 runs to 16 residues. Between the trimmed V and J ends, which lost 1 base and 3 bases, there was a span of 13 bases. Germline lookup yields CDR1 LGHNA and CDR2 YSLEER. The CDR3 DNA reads TGCGCCAGCAGCCAAGGCCTCTCTACCCCCAATCAGCCCCAGCATTTT. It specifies CASSQGLSTPNQPQHF.

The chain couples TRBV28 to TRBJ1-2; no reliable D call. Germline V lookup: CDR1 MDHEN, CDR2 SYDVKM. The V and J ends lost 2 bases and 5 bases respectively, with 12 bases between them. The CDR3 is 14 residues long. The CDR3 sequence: CASSLMAGGYGYTF. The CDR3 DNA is TGTGCCAGCAGTTTAATGGCAGGTGGATATGGCTACACCTTC.

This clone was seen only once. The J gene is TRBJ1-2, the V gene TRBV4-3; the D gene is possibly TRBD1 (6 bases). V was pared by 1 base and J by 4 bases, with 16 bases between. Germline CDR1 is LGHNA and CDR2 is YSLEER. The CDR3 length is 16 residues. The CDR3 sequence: CASSQVKTRGGYGYTF. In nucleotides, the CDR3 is TGCGCCAGCAGCCAAGTCAAGACCCGAGGGGGCTATGGCTACACCTTC.

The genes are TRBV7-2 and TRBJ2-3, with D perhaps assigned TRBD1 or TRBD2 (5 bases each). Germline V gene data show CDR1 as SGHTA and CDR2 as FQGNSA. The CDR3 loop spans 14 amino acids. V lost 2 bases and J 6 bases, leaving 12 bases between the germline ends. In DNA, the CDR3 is TGTGCCAGCAGCTTAAGGGACCATCGGGATACGCAGTATTTT. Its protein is CASSLRDHRDTQYF.

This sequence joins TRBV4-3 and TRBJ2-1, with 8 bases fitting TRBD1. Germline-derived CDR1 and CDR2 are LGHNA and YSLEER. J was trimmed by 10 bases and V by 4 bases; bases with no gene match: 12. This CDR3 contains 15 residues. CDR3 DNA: TGCGCCAGCAGCCTTCGGACAGGGCAGTTAGGGGAGCAGTTCTTC. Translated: CASSLRTGQLGEQFF.

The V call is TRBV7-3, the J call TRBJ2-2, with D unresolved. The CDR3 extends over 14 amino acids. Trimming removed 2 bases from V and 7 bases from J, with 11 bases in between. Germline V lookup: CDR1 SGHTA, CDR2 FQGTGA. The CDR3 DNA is TGTGCCAGCAGCTTAGGTCCAGCAAACGGGGAGCTGTTTTTT. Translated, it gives CASSLGPANGELFF.

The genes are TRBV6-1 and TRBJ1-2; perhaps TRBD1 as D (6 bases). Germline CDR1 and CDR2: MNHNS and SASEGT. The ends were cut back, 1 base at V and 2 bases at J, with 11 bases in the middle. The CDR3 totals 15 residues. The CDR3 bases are TGTGCCAGCAGTGAAGTGGGGGCGGCAAACTATGGCTACACCTTC. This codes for CASSEVGAANYGYTF.

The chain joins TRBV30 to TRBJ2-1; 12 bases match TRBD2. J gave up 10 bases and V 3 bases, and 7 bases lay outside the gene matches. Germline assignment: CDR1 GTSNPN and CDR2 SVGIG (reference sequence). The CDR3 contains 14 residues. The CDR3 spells CAWRALAGGVEQFF. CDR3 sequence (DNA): TGTGCCTGGAGGGCGCTAGCGGGAGGGGTCGAGCAGTTCTTC. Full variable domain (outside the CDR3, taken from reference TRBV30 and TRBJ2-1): SQTIHQWPATLVQPVGSPLSLECTVEGTSNPNLYWYRQAAGRGLQLLFYSVGIGQISSEVPQNLSASRPQDRQFILSSKKLLLSDSGFYLCAWRALAGGVEQFFGPGTRLTVL.

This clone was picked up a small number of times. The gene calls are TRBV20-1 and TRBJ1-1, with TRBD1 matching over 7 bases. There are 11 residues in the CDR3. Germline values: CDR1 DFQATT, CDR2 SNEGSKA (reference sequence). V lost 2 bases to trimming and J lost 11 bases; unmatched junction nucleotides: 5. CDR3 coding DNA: TGCAGTGCTAGACCGGACAGGCGGGCTTTCTTT. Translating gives CSARPDRRAFF.

The CDR3 bases are TGTGCCAGCAGTGGGCGGGGACATCTTATTTTTTCCTACGAGCAGTACTTC. It specifies CASSGRGHLIFSYEQYF. The rearrangement joins TRBV6-4 to TRBJ2-7; D is perhaps TRBD1 or TRBD2 (6 bases each). V gave up 4 bases and J gave up 1 base, with 20 bases separating them. Germline-derived CDR1 and CDR2 are MRHNA and SNTAGT. CDR3 length: 17 amino acids.

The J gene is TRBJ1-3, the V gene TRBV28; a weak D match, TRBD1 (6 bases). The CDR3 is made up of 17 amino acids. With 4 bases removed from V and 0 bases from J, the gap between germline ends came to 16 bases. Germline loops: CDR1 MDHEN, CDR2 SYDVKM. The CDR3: CASSSFDTGISGNTIYF. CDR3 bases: TGTGCCAGCAGTTCGTTCGATACAGGGATCTCTGGAAACACCATATATTTT.

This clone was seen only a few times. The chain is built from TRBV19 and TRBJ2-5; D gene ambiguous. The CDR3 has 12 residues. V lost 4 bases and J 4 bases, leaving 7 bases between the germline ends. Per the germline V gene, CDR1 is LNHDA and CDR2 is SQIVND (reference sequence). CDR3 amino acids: CASSRMGETQYF. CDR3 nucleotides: TGTGCCAGTAGTAGGATGGGAGAGACCCAGTACTTC.

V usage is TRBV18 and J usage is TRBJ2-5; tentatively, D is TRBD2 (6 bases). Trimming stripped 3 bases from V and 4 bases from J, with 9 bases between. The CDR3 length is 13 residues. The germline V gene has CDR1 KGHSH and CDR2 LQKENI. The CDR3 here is CASSPRLGETQYF. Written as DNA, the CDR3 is TGTGCCAGCTCACCTAGACTAGGAGAGACCCAGTACTTC.

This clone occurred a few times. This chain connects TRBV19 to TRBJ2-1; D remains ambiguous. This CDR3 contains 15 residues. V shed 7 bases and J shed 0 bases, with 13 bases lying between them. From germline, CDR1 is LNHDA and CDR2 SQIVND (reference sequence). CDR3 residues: CASNPQESSYNEQFF. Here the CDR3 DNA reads TGTGCCAGTAACCCTCAAGAGAGCTCCTACAATGAGCAGTTCTTC.

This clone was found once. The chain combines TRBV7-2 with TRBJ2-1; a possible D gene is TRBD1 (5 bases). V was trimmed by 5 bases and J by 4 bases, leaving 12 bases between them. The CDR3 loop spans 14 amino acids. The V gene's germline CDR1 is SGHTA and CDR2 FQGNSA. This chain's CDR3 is CASSPGYMYNEQFF. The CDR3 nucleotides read TGTGCCAGCAGCCCAGGGTATATGTACAATGAGCAGTTCTTC.

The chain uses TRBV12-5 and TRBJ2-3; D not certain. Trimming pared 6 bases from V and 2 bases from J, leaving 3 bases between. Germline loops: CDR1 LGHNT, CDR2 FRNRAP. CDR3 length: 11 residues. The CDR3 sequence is CASGNTDTQYF. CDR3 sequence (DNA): TGTGCTAGTGGAAACACAGATACGCAGTATTTT.

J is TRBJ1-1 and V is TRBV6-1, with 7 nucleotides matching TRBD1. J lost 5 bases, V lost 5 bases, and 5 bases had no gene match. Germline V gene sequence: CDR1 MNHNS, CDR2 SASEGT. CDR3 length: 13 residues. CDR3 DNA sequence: TGTGCCAGCAGTTCAGGGGGGTGGACTGAAGCTTTCTTT. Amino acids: CASSSGGWTEAFF.